The rows below give T cell receptor beta chains drawn from one sample of a study of CD8+ T cells in alopecia areata. TCRdb's table, derived via immunoSEQ multiplex PCR, lists solely in-frame clones and lacks some. Seen here are over 80,000 clones, roughly 47% observed once, and the top ten hold around 19%. Specimen: CD8+ T cells sorted from blood, collected at week 24, from a patient treated with tofacitinib. Receptor source: a human donor with alopecia areata. CDR3s include the opening cysteine and the closing phenylalanine or tryptophan. A D gene is named only where the DNA matches it firmly. Some rows mark clone size as missing; the rest say once, few, many or name a class of expanded clone.

V	J	size	D	DNA	CDR3
TRBV19	TRBJ2-1	-	TRBD2	TGTGCCAGTAGTATCATAGCGGGAGCAATGAATGAGCAGTTCTTC	CASSIIAGAMNEQFF
TRBV29-1	TRBJ1-1	few	-	TGCAGCGTTCCCCCCTTGGGGGACACTGAAGCTTTCTTT	CSVPPLGDTEAFF
TRBV9	TRBJ1-2	-	-	TGTGCCAGCAGCGTGGAGATAAACTATGGCTACACCTTC	CASSVEINYGYTF
TRBV10-2	TRBJ1-2	few	TRBD1	TGCGCCACGTACGGTGGACAGGGCTATGGCTACACCTTC	CATYGGQGYGYTF
TRBV4-2	TRBJ2-1	-	-	TGTGCCAGCAGCCCGACGGCAGGTTACAATGAGCAGTTCTTC	CASSPTAGYNEQFF
TRBV5-1	TRBJ2-3	-	-	TGCGCCAGCAGCTTGGGAGCAGATACGCAGTATTTT	CASSLGADTQYF
TRBV2	TRBJ1-5	-	-	TGTGCCAGCAGTGATGGGGCCTGGGACACCGATAGCAATCAGCCCCAGCATTTT	CASSDGAWDTDSNQPQHF
TRBV9	TRBJ2-7	-	TRBD1	TGTGCCAGCAGCGCGCCCGGGACAGGGGAAGGGGAGCAGTACTTC	CASSAPGTGEGEQYF
TRBV20-1	TRBJ2-1	many	-	TGCAGCGCGGTAATTTACAATGAGCAGTTCTTC	CSAVIYNEQFF
TRBV6-6	TRBJ2-4	-	-	TGTGCCAGCAGTGGGCCCGACGGAAACATTCAGTACTTC	CASSGPDGNIQYF
TRBV6-4	TRBJ2-1	-	TRBD2	TGTGCCAGCAGTGTCGGGACTAGCTACAATGAGCAGTTCTTC	CASSVGTSYNEQFF
TRBV28	TRBJ2-3	-	-	TGTGCCAGCACCGTAGGGGATACGCAGTATTTT	CASTVGDTQYF
TRBV7-9	TRBJ1-1	-	-	TGTGCCAGCAGTGGAGAGCTGTGGGCTTTCTTT	CASSGELWAFF
TRBV27	TRBJ2-5	-	-	TGTGCCAGCAGTTCGACCGACAGTCAAGAGACCCAGTACTTC	CASSSTDSQETQYF
TRBV6-4	TRBJ1-2	-	-	TGTGCCAGGGGGTGTTTAAGGCTGTTAGGCTACACCTTC	CARGCLRLLGYTF
TRBV7-9	TRBJ2-7	few	-	TGTGCCAGCAGCCGAACGGCAGGGGACCTCTACGAGCAGTACTTC	CASSRTAGDLYEQYF
TRBV7-9	TRBJ1-5	-	-	TGTGCCAGCCAGAGTGGGTCGGGCCCCCAGCATTTT	CASQSGSGPQHF